The rows below give T cell receptor beta chains drawn from one sample of a study of human versus mouse CDR3 diversity and MHC coevolution. The repertoire was sequenced with immunoSEQ multiplex PCR; TCRdb's copy has only in-frame clones and lacks some. The data contain 50,000 to 70,000 clones, approximately 94% of them singletons. The specimen was naive CD4+ T cells from blood. Every receptor here comes from a person aged 55 to 70 in good health. The CDR3 runs from the conserved cysteine through the conserved F or W. Some rows mark clone size as missing; the rest say once, few, many or name a class of expanded clone.

V,size,CDR3
TRBV4-3,.,CASSPNLAQGNYGYTF
TRBV23-1,.,CASSQSTGSSGNTIYF
TRBV5-4,.,CASSSDGTSETQYF
TRBV6-5,.,CASSTGGLGNQPQHF
TRBV7-9,once,CASSLYLAGGLNEQFF
TRBV5-1,once,CASSFGGREYYEQYF
TRBV2,.,CASSAHGGSYEQYF
TRBV18,.,CASSPVQGQGRSEAFF
TRBV2,.,CASSEDLAGTGTDTQYF
TRBV5-1,.,CASNVGGTRDTQYF
TRBV2,once,CASSGTGVVNEQFF
TRBV11-3,.,CASSPTSGVYEQYF
TRBV10-1,.,CASSAPGQGVNEQFF
TRBV7-3,.,CASSAWGGGELFF
TRBV11-3,.,CASSRDRLTGELFF
TRBV5-1,.,CASRRGGEDYEQYF
TRBV6-5,.,CASSYSVRGDEQYF
TRBV21-1,.,CASSKWVADRTSTDTQYF
TRBV5-4,.,CASSLEAGGLTGELFF
TRBV5-1,.,CASSSGGATGANVLTF
TRBV9,.,CASSGRLAEETQYF
TRBV30,.,CAWSVGDTQYF
TRBV9,.,CASSVLGQGEGYTF
TRBV5-1,.,CASSLAASIDSSYGYTF
TRBV27,.,CASYPAPGTAGYF
TRBV6-1,.,CASSEVLASSEAGNTIYF
TRBV5-1,.,CASSLVAGGSTDTQYF
TRBV7-9,.,CASSSLADTQYF
TRBV7-3,.,CASSHLRSNEQFF
TRBV15,.,CATSRGRLGGSSSSPLHF
TRBV9,.,CASSNGLAGSYNEQFF
TRBV5-1,.,CASSRQSSYEQYF
TRBV28,.,CASSFDRALGATEAFF
TRBV14,.,CANSARQGGDTEAFF
TRBV29-1,.,CSVAWTGGYEQYF
TRBV12-5,.,CASGLVRLFGAGQGAYEQYF
TRBV11-3,.,CASSRDSNQPQHF
TRBV6-1,.,CASRAQDRVGNEQFF
TRBV7-9,.,CASSPGLAGKETQYF
TRBV7-9,few,CASSLLAGTQYF